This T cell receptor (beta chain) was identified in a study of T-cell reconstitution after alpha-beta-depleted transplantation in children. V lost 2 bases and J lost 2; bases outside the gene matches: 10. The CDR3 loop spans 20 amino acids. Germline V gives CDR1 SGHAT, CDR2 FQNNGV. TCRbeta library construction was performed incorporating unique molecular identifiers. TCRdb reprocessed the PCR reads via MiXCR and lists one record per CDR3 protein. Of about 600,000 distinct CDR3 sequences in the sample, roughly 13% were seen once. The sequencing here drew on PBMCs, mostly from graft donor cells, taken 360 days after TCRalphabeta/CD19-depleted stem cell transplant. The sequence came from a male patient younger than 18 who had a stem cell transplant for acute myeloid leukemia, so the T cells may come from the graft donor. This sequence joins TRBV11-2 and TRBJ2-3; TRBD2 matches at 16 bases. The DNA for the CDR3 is TGTGCCAGCAGCTTATACGTGGGGACTAGCGGGAGGGCCTTCACAGATACGCAGTATTTT. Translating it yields CASSLYVGTSGRAFTDTQYF.